One and the same sample provided the 31 T cell receptor beta chains below, sequenced in a study of CD8+ T cells in alopecia areata. Treatment here: oral pan-JAK inhibitor, 5-10 mg twice daily. Investigators isolated RNA and reverse transcribed it into cDNA to act as the sequencing template. Method: immunoSEQ multiplex PCR; TCRdb's copy keeps in-frame clones and lacks some. The table includes about 210,000 clones, 50% to 75% detected once. This material consisted of CD4+ T cells sorted from blood, taken at week 4, from a patient treated with tofacitinib. The receptors were gathered from a human donor with alopecia areata.

The chain links TRBV10-3 to TRBJ2-5; TRBD2 agrees at 13 bases. This CDR3 contains 16 residues. Germline V lookup: CDR1 ENHRY, CDR2 SYGVKD. The J segment lost 3 bases and the V segment lost 5 bases, leaving 6 bases of the junction unmatched. In DNA, the CDR3 is TGTGCCATCAGTAAAGATGGACTAGCGGGGGAAGAGACCCAGTACTTC. Translated, it gives CAISKDGLAGEETQYF.

The V call is TRBV29-1, the J call TRBJ2-2; 9 bases are shared with TRBD1. CDR3 length equals 14 residues. Germline CDR1 and CDR2: SQVTM and ANQGSEA. Losses at the gene ends were 7 bases for V and 3 bases for J; bases not matched to a gene: 6. CDR3 amino acids: CSAGQGTDTGELFF. For the CDR3, the DNA is TGCAGCGCTGGACAGGGGACGGACACCGGGGAGCTGTTTTTT.

V is TRBV30 and J is TRBJ1-2; D remains ambiguous. Germline V gives CDR1 GTSNPN, CDR2 SVGIG (reference sequence). The V end lost 0 bases, the J end lost 2 bases, and 13 bases lay between the germline ends. The CDR3 is 15 residues long. The CDR3 nucleotides read TGTGCCTGGAGTGTAATAAGGGCAACCAACTATGGCTACACCTTC. Protein product: CAWSVIRATNYGYTF.

This chain joins TRBV30 and TRBJ1-5; D is uncertain. Trimming cost V 1 base and J 6 bases, with 13 bases left between them. This CDR3 has 14 residues. CDR1 and CDR2 (germline): GTSNPN, SVGIG (reference sequence). The CDR3 nucleotides are TGTGCCTGGAGTGAGTCCGCTTCTTTTCAGCCCCAGCATTTT. As protein: CAWSESASFQPQHF.

The rearrangement links TRBV29-1 to TRBJ1-6, with D possibly TRBD1 on 5 matching bases. Trimming removed 4 bases at V and 7 bases at J, with 14 bases between. The CDR3 is made up of 14 amino acids. Germline lookup yields CDR1 SQVTM and CDR2 ANQGSEA. The CDR3 DNA reads as TGCAGCGTTGCGGACAACGAATTCAATTCACCCCTCCACTTT. This translates into CSVADNEFNSPLHF.

This chain joins TRBV7-2 and TRBJ2-1, with D perhaps matching TRBD2 (6 bases). The V end lost 5 bases, the J end lost 4 bases, and 21 bases lay between the germline ends. This CDR3 is built from 17 residues. Germline CDR1 reads SGHTA; CDR2 reads FQGNSA. CDR3 protein: CASSDPGAERVYNEQFF. Here the CDR3 DNA reads TGTGCCAGCAGCGACCCGGGAGCGGAGCGGGTGTACAATGAGCAGTTCTTC. Variable domain in full (rest from reference TRBV7-2 and TRBJ2-1): GAGVSQSPSNKVTEKGKDVELRCDPISGHTALYWYRQSLGQGLEFLIYFQGNSAPDKSGLPSDRFSAERTGGSVSTLTIQRTQQEDSAVYLCASSDPGAERVYNEQFFGPGTRLTVL.

This chain links TRBV4-3 with TRBJ2-1, with 9 bases aligning to TRBD2. CDR3 size: 15 residues. The V gene end was trimmed by 0 bases and the J gene end by 11 bases; junction bases not matched to a gene: 8. Per germline, CDR1 LGHNA and CDR2 YSLEER. The CDR3 DNA sequence: TGCGCCAGCAGCCAAGATGTGGGGCTAGCGGGGAAGCAGTTCTTC. Encoded protein: CASSQDVGLAGKQFF.

This clone was observed a handful of times. V gene TRBV5-1 combines with J gene TRBJ1-2, with D possibly matching TRBD1 (5 bases). V lost 0 bases to trimming and J lost 3 bases, with 6 bases between them. This CDR3 is 13 amino acids long. In germline, CDR1 is SGHRS, CDR2 YFSETQ. CDR3 in DNA: TGCGCCAGCAGCTTGGAACAGGACTATGGCTACACCTTC. Its translation: CASSLEQDYGYTF.

The V and J genes are TRBV30 and TRBJ2-5; D ambiguous. This CDR3 is built from 15 residues. The V and J ends lost 5 bases and 5 bases respectively, with 21 bases between them. Germline CDR1 and CDR2: GTSNPN and SVGIG (reference sequence). CDR3 sequence reads: CAWAPALTNLETQYF. DNA for the CDR3: TGTGCCTGGGCTCCGGCCCTTACAAACCTGGAGACCCAGTACTTC.

This rearrangement joins TRBV7-2 to TRBJ1-2; 7 bases agree with TRBD1. CDR1 is SGHTA, CDR2 FQGNSA, per germline. The CDR3 loop spans 14 amino acids. With V trimmed by 4 bases and J by 4 bases, 6 bases remained unmatched. CDR3 protein: CASSSGQLGYGYTF. The CDR3 region has the DNA TGTGCCAGCAGCTCGGGACAGTTAGGCTATGGCTACACCTTC.

CDR3 region: CASTPGGPKNTEAFF. The DNA for the CDR3 is TGTGCCAGCACCCCGGGGGGGCCCAAGAACACTGAAGCTTTCTTT. The rearrangement joins TRBV5-6 to TRBJ1-1, with D possibly being TRBD1 (6 bases). CDR1 and CDR2 (germline): SGHDT, YYEEEE. Trimming shortened V by 6 bases and J by 1 base, and 16 bases separated the two germline ends. The CDR3 contains 15 residues.

The J gene is TRBJ2-2, the V gene TRBV5-1; 8 bases line up with TRBD1. This CDR3 has 15 amino acids. The junction had 7 bases not matched to a gene; V was cut back by 3 bases and J by 6 bases. CDR1 is SGHRS and CDR2 is YFSETQ in the germline V gene. The CDR3 DNA sequence: TGCGCCAGCAGCTCGGCGGACAGGGTGTCCGGGGAGCTGTTTTTT. Translated, it gives CASSSADRVSGELFF.

The chain combines TRBV29-1 with TRBJ1-6; 8 nucleotides match TRBD1. There are 13 residues in the CDR3. The germline V gene encodes CDR1 SQVTM and CDR2 ANQGSEA. Losses at the gene ends were 6 bases for V and 10 bases for J; bases not matched to a gene: 8. In DNA form, the CDR3 reads TGCAGCGTCGGACAGGGTGCAGGATCACCCCTCCACTTT. This encodes CSVGQGAGSPLHF. Variable domain in full (rest from reference TRBV29-1 and TRBJ1-6): SAVISQKPSRDICQRGTSLTIQCQVDSQVTMMFWYRQQPGQSLTLIATANQGSEATYESGFVIDKFPISRPNLTFSTLTVSNMSPEDSSIYLCSVGQGAGSPLHFGNGTRLTVT.

The rearrangement uses TRBV4-1 and TRBJ2-6; 7 bases map to TRBD1. Germline V CDR1 and CDR2: MGHRA, YSYEKL. The CDR3 totals 16 residues. V gave up 0 bases and J gave up 4 bases; unmatched junction bases: 3. CDR3 in amino acids: CASSQDRGTGANVLTF. The CDR3 region has the DNA TGCGCCAGCAGCCAAGACAGGGGGACAGGGGCCAACGTCCTGACTTTC.

The J gene is TRBJ2-3, the V gene TRBV29-1; unclear D gene. CDR3 length: 11 residues. Trimming removed 5 bases at V and 6 bases at J, with 9 bases between. The germline CDR1 and CDR2 sequences are SQVTM and ANQGSEA. CDR3 residues: CSVPQLDTQYF. DNA for the CDR3: TGCAGCGTTCCTCAACTGGATACGCAGTATTTT.

The chain uses TRBV7-3 and TRBJ2-7; 7 bases map to TRBD2. V gave up 2 bases and J gave up 1 base; unmatched junction bases: 14. This CDR3 contains 18 residues. From germline, CDR1 is SGHTA and CDR2 FQGTGA. The CDR3 region has the DNA TGTGCCAGCAGCTTAGGCTACAGACTGAGCGGGGCGTCCTACGAGCAGTACTTC. Protein product: CASSLGYRLSGASYEQYF.

The rearrangement joins TRBV6-6 to TRBJ1-2; TRBD1 might be the D (5 bases). The CDR3 is made up of 14 amino acids. Germline CDR1 and CDR2: MNHNY and SVGAGI (reference sequence). Trimming shortened V by 6 bases and J by 4 bases, and 15 bases separated the two germline ends. Here the CDR3 DNA reads TGTGCCAGCAGCCCCGACAGCTTCCCCTATGGCTACACCTTC. It encodes CASSPDSFPYGYTF.

The rearrangement uses TRBV2 and TRBJ1-4, with 7 bases identical to TRBD1. The V segment lost 8 bases and the J segment 14 bases; nucleotides outside the gene matches: 11. CDR3 length equals 12 residues. Per germline, CDR1 SNHLY and CDR2 FYNNEI. The CDR3 protein is CASSEGAFRLFF. CDR3 nucleotides: TGTGCCAGCTCTGAGGGGGCTTTCAGGCTGTTTTTT.

V and J are TRBV7-9 and TRBJ1-2; D is unclear. The V and J ends lost 5 bases and 2 bases respectively, with 12 bases between them. Germline CDR1 SEHNR, CDR2 FQNEAQ (reference sequence). CDR3 length equals 14 residues. As DNA, the CDR3 is TGTGCCAGCAGCCCCTACGACCTCAACTATGGCTACACCTTC. Residues: CASSPYDLNYGYTF.

V is TRBV19 and J is TRBJ2-7, with 9 bases that match TRBD1. The V gene's germline CDR1 is LNHDA and CDR2 SQIVND (reference sequence). The CDR3 runs 15 residues. The J segment lost 3 bases and the V segment lost 6 bases, leaving 9 bases of the junction unmatched. In DNA, the CDR3 is TGTGCCAGTAGCGATACCGGGACAGGGCGCTACGAGCAGTACTTC. Protein sequence: CASSDTGTGRYEQYF.

The V call is TRBV7-2, the J call TRBJ1-2; D not resolved. V was pared by 3 bases and J by 8 bases, with 13 bases between. The CDR3 is 13 amino acids. Germline CDR1 is SGHTA and CDR2 is FQGNSA. CDR3 sequence: CASSFQRSAGYTF. Here the CDR3 DNA reads TGTGCCAGCAGCTTTCAAAGATCCGCCGGCTACACCTTC.

J is TRBJ1-1 and V is TRBV27; TRBD1 might be the D (5 bases). CDR3 length: 11 residues. Germline V lookup: CDR1 MNHEY, CDR2 SMNVEV (reference sequence). The V and J ends lost 10 bases and 3 bases respectively, with 9 bases between them. The CDR3 spells CATGGYTEAFF. CDR3 nucleotides: TGTGCCACCGGGGGATACACTGAAGCTTTCTTT.

This sequence joins TRBV11-2 and TRBJ2-2; D may be TRBD1 (5 bases). The V end was cut by 3 bases, the J end by 5 bases, with 10 bases between. The CDR3 sequence is 14 residues long. CDR1 and CDR2 (germline): SGHAT, FQNNGV. The CDR3 sequence is CASSLRQRTGELFF. DNA of the CDR3: TGTGCCAGCAGCTTGAGACAGAGGACCGGGGAGCTGTTTTTT.

This rearrangement joins TRBV9 to TRBJ2-1, with TRBD2 matching over 10 bases. This CDR3 contains 15 residues. Unmatched junction bases numbered 1, after V lost 0 bases and J lost 4 bases. Germline V CDR1 and CDR2: SGDLS, YYNGEE. CDR3 coding DNA: TGTGCCAGCAGCGTAGGAGCGGGGGGGTACAATGAGCAGTTCTTC. As protein: CASSVGAGGYNEQFF.

The V and J genes are TRBV6-4 and TRBJ1-6; D gene unclear. Germline values: CDR1 MRHNA, CDR2 SNTAGT. V lost 4 bases, J lost 9 bases, and 16 bases lay in between. This CDR3 has 15 residues. CDR3 amino acids: CASSASGDLSSPLHF. For the CDR3, the DNA is TGTGCCAGCAGTGCTTCCGGGGATCTTAGTTCACCCCTCCACTTT.

The chain uses TRBV4-1 and TRBJ2-1; D perhaps matches TRBD2 (6 bases). CDR3 length: 15 amino acids. CDR1 and CDR2 from the germline V gene are MGHRA and YSYEKL. V lost 1 base and J 3 bases, leaving 10 bases between the germline ends. CDR3: CASSQGAGNYNEQFF. In nucleotides, the CDR3 is TGCGCCAGCAGCCAAGGGGCGGGGAACTACAATGAGCAGTTCTTC.

The chain has TRBV9 and TRBJ2-7; a weak D match, TRBD1 (6 bases). The CDR3 consists of 15 residues. Trimming cost V 0 bases and J 3 bases, with 13 bases left between them. Germline lookup yields CDR1 SGDLS and CDR2 YYNGEE. The CDR3 loop is CASSVDPTGLYEQYF. The CDR3 region has the DNA TGTGCCAGCAGCGTAGACCCCACAGGGCTCTACGAGCAGTACTTC.

As DNA, the CDR3 is TGCAGCGTTGGGGCTCGACTAGCCTCCAATGAGCAGTTCTTC. Its protein product is CSVGARLASNEQFF. V gene TRBV29-1 combines with J gene TRBJ2-1; 7 bases align to TRBD2. Germline CDR1 is SQVTM and CDR2 is ANQGSEA. This CDR3 is 14 amino acids long. V lost 4 bases, J lost 6 bases, and 9 bases stayed unmatched.

The chain combines TRBV7-9 with TRBJ1-1; TRBD1 matches at 7 bases. Trimming at V came to 0 bases and at J to 9 bases, leaving 7 bases not matched to a gene. This CDR3 has 14 residues. Germline CDR1 is SEHNR and CDR2 is FQNEAQ (reference sequence). The CDR3 reads CASSLAGGGSQAFF. In DNA, the CDR3 is TGTGCCAGCAGCTTAGCAGGAGGGGGCAGTCAAGCTTTCTTT.

This sequence joins TRBV5-1 and TRBJ1-2, with D hard to call. Germline-derived CDR1 and CDR2 are SGHRS and YFSETQ. Trimming took 4 bases from V and 4 from J, leaving 14 bases between them. This CDR3 comprises 14 residues. CDR3 residues: CASSRGEAVYGYTF. DNA of the CDR3: TGCGCCAGCAGCCGTGGAGAGGCGGTCTATGGCTACACCTTC.

J is TRBJ2-7 and V is TRBV7-2; no reliable D call. In germline, CDR1 is SGHTA, CDR2 FQGNSA. The V end was cut by 5 bases, the J end by 3 bases, with 14 bases between. This CDR3 is 14 amino acids long. The CDR3 DNA reads TGTGCCAGCAGCCAAGGAACGGTCCGCTACGAGCAGTACTTC. The encoded protein is CASSQGTVRYEQYF.